These T cell receptor beta chains were read from a single sample in a study of blood T cell repertoires in COVID-19. Profiling relied on immunoSEQ multiplex PCR, and the TCRdb table lists in-frame clones only, not all of them. The data contain a few hundred thousand clones, approximately 89% of them singletons. Sequencing input: peripheral blood. The receptor source for this set is a woman in her 70s with COVID-19, enrolled during active disease. Both conserved end residues are trimmed from each CDR3. A D gene is named only where the DNA matches it firmly.

CDR3 protein	D gene	V gene	J gene
ASSIRAGVSYQPQH	-	TRBV19	TRBJ1-5
ASSQDSGPPQH	-	TRBV14	TRBJ1-5
ASRARLARSNEKLF	-	TRBV3-1/TRBV3-2	TRBJ1-4
ASSRTSGSIETQY	TRBD2	TRBV7-9	TRBJ2-5
ASSLFGTSGFRSYNEQF	TRBD2	TRBV7-3	TRBJ2-1
ASSQEAVINSGANVLT	-	TRBV4-3	TRBJ2-6
ASSLGGQSSYEQY	-	TRBV28	TRBJ2-7
ASSLEAGPYGYT	-	TRBV5-1	TRBJ1-2
ASGREGPYEQY	TRBD2	TRBV5-1	TRBJ2-7
ASSYKRNTEAF	-	TRBV6-5	TRBJ1-1
SVETQGANEQY	TRBD1	TRBV29-1	TRBJ2-7
ASSLGAASGNTIY	-	TRBV7-6	TRBJ1-3
ASSMTGVNTEAF	TRBD1	TRBV19	TRBJ1-1
ATGGTNNLNQPQH	-	TRBV10-3	TRBJ1-5
ASSFRGETQY	-	TRBV27	TRBJ2-5
ATSGRGSKNIQY	TRBD2	TRBV3-1/TRBV3-2	TRBJ2-4
ASSQVVRAEAF	-	TRBV3-1/TRBV3-2	TRBJ1-1
ASSRTSGGKNIQY	TRBD2	TRBV5-4	TRBJ2-4
ASSKDRGRETQY	TRBD1	TRBV19	TRBJ2-5
ASSRTPGQPQH	-	TRBV5-6	TRBJ1-5
ASKRPADQETQY	-	TRBV11-2	TRBJ2-5
ASSQTGSYNSPLH	TRBD1	TRBV11-2	TRBJ1-6
SAVAGTGGPYGYT	TRBD1	TRBV29-1	TRBJ1-2
ASSVQGAGSPLH	TRBD1	TRBV9	TRBJ1-6
ASRRQPYGYT	-	TRBV28	TRBJ1-2
ASSQQAYTDTQY	-	TRBV3-1/TRBV3-2	TRBJ2-3
ASSPQTGRGVTEAF	-	TRBV18	TRBJ1-1
ASSLDQGSFQPQH	-	TRBV5-5	TRBJ1-5
ASSQRNEQF	-	TRBV3-1/TRBV3-2	TRBJ2-1
SATGNEQF	TRBD1	TRBV20-1	TRBJ2-1
AISDQLDVTPTNEKLF	-	TRBV10-3	TRBJ1-4
ASSQGQGLANEKLF	TRBD1	TRBV4-3	TRBJ1-4
ASSLSFTSGRLGELF	TRBD2	TRBV5-5	TRBJ2-2
ASSPPRGNTEAF	-	TRBV18	TRBJ1-1